This TCR beta chain is drawn from a study of patients and donors after allogeneic stem cell transplantation. The CDR3 contains 12 residues. The V end lost 4 bases, the J end lost 6 bases, and 10 bases lay between the germline ends. TCRdb fed the RT-PCR reads into MiXCR, producing one record per CDR3 protein. The data hold hundreds of thousands of distinct CDR3 sequences, with 16% observed a single time. The receptor comes from a human donor who was either an allogeneic HSCT recipient or a stem cell or donor lymphocyte infusion donor (not recorded which). It is not recorded whose cells these are; they may come from a transplant donor. Specimen: blood, either unsorted or a sorted T cell fraction (not recorded which). This sequence joins TRBV12-3 or TRBV12-4 and TRBJ2-7; D gene ambiguous. The chain's CDR3 is CASSYLPLEQYF. In DNA form, the CDR3 reads TGTGCCAGCAGTTACCTCCCCCTCGAGCAGTACTTC.